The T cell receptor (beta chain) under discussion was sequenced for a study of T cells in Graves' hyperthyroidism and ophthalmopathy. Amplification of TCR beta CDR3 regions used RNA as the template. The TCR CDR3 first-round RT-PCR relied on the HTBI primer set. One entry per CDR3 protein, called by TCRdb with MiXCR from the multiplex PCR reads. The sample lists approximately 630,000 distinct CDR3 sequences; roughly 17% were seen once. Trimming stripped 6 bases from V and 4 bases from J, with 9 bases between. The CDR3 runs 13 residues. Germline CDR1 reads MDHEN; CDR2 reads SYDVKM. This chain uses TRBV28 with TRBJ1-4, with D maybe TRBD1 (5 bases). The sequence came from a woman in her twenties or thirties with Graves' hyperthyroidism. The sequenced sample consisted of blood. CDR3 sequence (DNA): TGTGCCAGCAGGACAGCAGTTAATGAAAAACTGTTTTTT. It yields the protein CASRTAVNEKLFF.